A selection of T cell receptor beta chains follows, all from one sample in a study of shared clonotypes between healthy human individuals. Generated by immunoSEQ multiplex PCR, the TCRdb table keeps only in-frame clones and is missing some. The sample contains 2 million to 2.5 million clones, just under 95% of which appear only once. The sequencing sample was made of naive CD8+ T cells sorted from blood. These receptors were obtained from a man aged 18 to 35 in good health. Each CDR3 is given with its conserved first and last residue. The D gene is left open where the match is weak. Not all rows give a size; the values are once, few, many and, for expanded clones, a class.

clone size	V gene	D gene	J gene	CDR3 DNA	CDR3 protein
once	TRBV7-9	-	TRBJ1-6	TGTGCCAGCAGCCTGGGCGGGGTCAATTCACCCCTCCACTTT	CASSLGGVNSPLHF
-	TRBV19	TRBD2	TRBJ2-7	TGTGCCAGTAGTTCCCAAGCGGGAGATCCTTACGAGCAGTACTTC	CASSSQAGDPYEQYF
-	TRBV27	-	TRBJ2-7	TGTGCCAGCAGTTTATCGGGGCGGGCCCAAACCTACGAGCAGTACTTC	CASSLSGRAQTYEQYF
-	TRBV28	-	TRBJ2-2	TGTGCCAGCAGTTTATCAGTCGGGGAGCTGTTTTTT	CASSLSVGELFF
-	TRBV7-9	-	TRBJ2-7	TGTGCCAGCAGCCCCCGGGACCGAGAGGCCTACGAGCAGTACTTC	CASSPRDREAYEQYF
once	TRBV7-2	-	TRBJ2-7	TGTGCCAGCAGCTTAGTTTTTCCGGACCCCTACGAGCAGTACTTC	CASSLVFPDPYEQYF
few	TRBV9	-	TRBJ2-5	TGTGCCAGCAGCCTAGGGGACTACCAAGAGACCCAGTACTTC	CASSLGDYQETQYF
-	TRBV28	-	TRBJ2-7	TGTGCCAGCAGTTTTGGGAGGGGGCCCTACGAGCAGTACTTC	CASSFGRGPYEQYF
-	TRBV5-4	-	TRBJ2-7	TGTGCCAGCAGCTCTGCCCTCGAGCAGTACTTC	CASSSALEQYF
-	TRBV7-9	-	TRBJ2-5	TGTGCCAGCAGCTTTCCGGGTGTGGAGACCCAGTACTTC	CASSFPGVETQYF
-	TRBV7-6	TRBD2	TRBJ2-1	TGTGCCAGCAGCTTAGCCTCCCCTAGCGGGGGACCACCGGGTGAGCAGTTCTTC	CASSLASPSGGPPGEQFF
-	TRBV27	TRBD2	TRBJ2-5	TGTGCCAGCAGTTTACTAGCGGATCAAGAGACCCAGTACTTC	CASSLLADQETQYF
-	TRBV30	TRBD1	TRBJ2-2	TGTGCCTGGAGTGGGCGGACAGGGGCCGGGGAGCTGTTTTTT	CAWSGRTGAGELFF
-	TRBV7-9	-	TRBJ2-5	TGTGCCAGCAGCCCTGCGACAGGTCCGGCCCAGTACTTC	CASSPATGPAQYF
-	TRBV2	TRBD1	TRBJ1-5	TGTGCCAGCAGGCAGGGGGCCGGCAATCAGCCCCAGCATTTT	CASRQGAGNQPQHF
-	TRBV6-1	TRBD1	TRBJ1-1	TGTGCCAGCACTTCGGACAGGCTGAACACTGAAGCTTTCTTT	CASTSDRLNTEAFF
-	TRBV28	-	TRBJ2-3	TGTGCCAGCAGTTTGGGTGAAGTAGATACGCAGTATTTT	CASSLGEVDTQYF
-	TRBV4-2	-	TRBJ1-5	TGTGCCAGCAGCCAAGAGGAGCCAGGGCCCAATCAGCCCCAGCATTTT	CASSQEEPGPNQPQHF
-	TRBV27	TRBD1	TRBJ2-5	TGTGCCAGCAGTTTGTCAGGGGGTACCCAAGAGACCCAGTACTTC	CASSLSGGTQETQYF
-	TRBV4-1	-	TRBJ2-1	TGCGCCAGCAGCCCCGTGGGGGGTGTGACCCACAATGAGCAGTTCTTC	CASSPVGGVTHNEQFF
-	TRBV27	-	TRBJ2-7	TGTGCCAGCAGTTTATCGATGGCCGGCTCCTACGAGCAGTACTTC	CASSLSMAGSYEQYF
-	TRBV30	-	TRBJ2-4	TGTGCCTGGAGCGGTGGGATAGGGGAGGACATTCAGTACTTC	CAWSGGIGEDIQYF
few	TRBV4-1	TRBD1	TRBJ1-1	TGCGCCAGCACCATTGCCCAGGGGGGCACTGAAGCTTTCTTT	CASTIAQGGTEAFF
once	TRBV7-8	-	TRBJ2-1	TGTGCCAGCAGCTTAGCGCCTTTATACAATGAGCAGTTCTTC	CASSLAPLYNEQFF
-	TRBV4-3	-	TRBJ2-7	TGCGCCAGCAGCCAAGGGTACGCCTACGAGCAGTACTTC	CASSQGYAYEQYF
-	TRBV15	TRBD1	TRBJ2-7	TGTGCCACCAGCAGAGAGAACAGGGGGACTTACGAGCAGTACTTC	CATSRENRGTYEQYF
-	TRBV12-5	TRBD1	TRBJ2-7	TGTGCTAGTGGAGTCGAAGGGGGACAGGGGCAAGACCTACGATACGAGCAGTACTTC	CASGVEGGQGQDLRYEQYF
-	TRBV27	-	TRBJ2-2	TGTGCCAGCAGCCTTCTAGAGCCCCAGGGTGGGGGCGGGGAGCTGTTTTTT	CASSLLEPQGGGGELFF
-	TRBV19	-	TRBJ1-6	TGTGCCAGTAGTCCCTTAGGACAGAACAATTCACCCCTCCACTTT	CASSPLGQNNSPLHF
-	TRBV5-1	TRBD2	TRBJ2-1	TGCGCCAGCAGTTTACAGCGGGGGGGCCCTGAGCAGTTCTTC	CASSLQRGGPEQFF
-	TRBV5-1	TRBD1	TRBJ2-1	TGCGCCAGCAGCTTAGGACAGGGGATAGCCTACAATGAGCAGTTCTTC	CASSLGQGIAYNEQFF
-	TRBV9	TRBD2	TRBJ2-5	TGTGCCAGCAGCGTAGATACGACTAGCGGGATCCTTGGCGAGACCCAGTACTTC	CASSVDTTSGILGETQYF
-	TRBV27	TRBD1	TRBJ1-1	TGTGCCAGCAGTGCGACAGGGGGTAGTGCAGTCGCTGAAGCTTTCTTT	CASSATGGSAVAEAFF
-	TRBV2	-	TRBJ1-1	TGTGCCAGCAGTGAAGCGCTTCTGGTGAACACTGAAGCTTTCTTT	CASSEALLVNTEAFF
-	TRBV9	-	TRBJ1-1	TGTGCCAGCAGCGGATCAGGGCCGGACACTGAAGCTTTCTTT	CASSGSGPDTEAFF
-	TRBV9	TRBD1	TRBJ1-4	TGTGCCAGCAGCCCGGGACAGTCTTTTCCTAATGAAAAACTGTTTTTT	CASSPGQSFPNEKLFF
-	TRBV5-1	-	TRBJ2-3	TGCGCCAGCAGCTTGGACATGGGCGGGATGCAAATAGATACGCAGTATTTT	CASSLDMGGMQIDTQYF
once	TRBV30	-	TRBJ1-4	TGTGCCTGGGGGTTGTACGGAGCAACTAATGAAAAACTGTTTTTT	CAWGLYGATNEKLFF
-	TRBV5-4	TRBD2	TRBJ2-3	TGTGCCAGCAGCTTGCCGGGAGGGAGCACAGATACGCAGTATTTT	CASSLPGGSTDTQYF
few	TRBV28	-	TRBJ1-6	TGTGCCAGCCGGGACAACCTGTATAATTCACCCCTCCACTTT	CASRDNLYNSPLHF
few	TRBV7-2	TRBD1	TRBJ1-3	TGTGCCAGCAGCTTGGACAGGGGCCCCGGAAACACCATATATTTT	CASSLDRGPGNTIYF
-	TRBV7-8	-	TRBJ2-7	TGTGCCAGCAGCTTAGTAGGGACATACGAGCAGTACTTC	CASSLVGTYEQYF
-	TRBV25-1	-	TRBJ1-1	TGTGCCGTGGGGATGGGACAGAACACTGAAGCTTTCTTT	CAVGMGQNTEAFF
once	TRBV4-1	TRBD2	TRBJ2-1	TGCGCCAGCGCGACTAGCGTGAATTACAATGAGCAGTTCTTC	CASATSVNYNEQFF
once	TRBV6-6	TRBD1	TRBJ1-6	TGTGCCAGCAGCCTTGGACAGGGCAATTCACCCCTCCACTTT	CASSLGQGNSPLHF
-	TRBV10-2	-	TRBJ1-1	TGCGCCAGCAGTGAGGGGGGAAGAACTGAAGCTTTCTTT	CASSEGGRTEAFF
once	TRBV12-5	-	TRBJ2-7	TGTGCTAGTGGTTTGGACCGACATTACGAGCAGTACTTC	CASGLDRHYEQYF
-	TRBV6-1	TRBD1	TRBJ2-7	TGTGCCAGCAGTGAAGCCTTAGGACAGGGGATCTACGAGCAGTACTTC	CASSEALGQGIYEQYF
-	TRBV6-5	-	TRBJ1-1	TGTGCCAGCAGGGCTTCCGGGAACACTGAAGCTTTCTTT	CASRASGNTEAFF
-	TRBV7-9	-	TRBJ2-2	TGTGCCAGCAGCTTATGGCAGGGAAACACCGGGGAGCTGTTTTTT	CASSLWQGNTGELFF
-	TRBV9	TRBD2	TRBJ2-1	TGTGCCAGCGGGAGGGACGCCTACAATGAGCAGTTCTTC	CASGRDAYNEQFF
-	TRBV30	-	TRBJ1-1	TGTGCCTGGAGTGACGGGACTGCGACTGAAGCTTTCTTT	CAWSDGTATEAFF
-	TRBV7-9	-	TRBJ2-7	TGTGCCAGCAGCTTACCGGGGCTTTCCTACGAGCAGTACTTC	CASSLPGLSYEQYF
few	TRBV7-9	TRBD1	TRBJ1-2	TGTGCCAGCAGCGGAAGGACAGGGGGGAATGGCTACACCTTC	CASSGRTGGNGYTF
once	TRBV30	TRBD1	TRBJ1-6	TGTGCCTGGAGCGCCACGGGACAGGGGAATTCACCCCTCCACTTT	CAWSATGQGNSPLHF